The entry below describes one TCR beta chain. Its cognate antigen is unknown. These data are taken from a study of a mutant IDH1 vaccine in newly diagnosed glioma. Across the study: Investigators started vaccination 4-6 weeks after radiotherapy alone, or with temozolomide cycles. Notes on the study in general: Changes in the top peripheral T cell clonotypes seemingly had no bearing on pseudoprogression. Immune responses induced by vaccination arose in about 93% of the patients.

V lost 7 bases to trimming and J lost 1 base, with 14 bases between them. Germline V gene lookup returns CDR1 LNHDA and CDR2 SQIVND (reference sequence). The CDR3 runs 15 residues. Time point of the sample: week 23, last vaccination. Vaccination used 300 ug of mutant IDH1 20-mer peptide per dose, with topical imiquimod. Diagnosis in the donors showed new WHO grade 3 or 4 astrocytomas that were IDH1-mutant and ATRX-lost. TCRdb keeps only in-frame clones here, not all; method: immunoSEQ multiplex PCR. Of tens of thousands of clones in the sample, approximately 80% are singletons; the top ten hold 8% to 9%.

This material consisted of PBMCs, taken from a glioma patient whose treatment included an IDH1 peptide vaccine. The source of this sequence is a woman younger than 35 with glioma. The rearrangement joins TRBV19 to TRBJ1-3, with D hard to call. The CDR3 coding sequence is TGTGCCAGTAAGAGAGGGAAGAGTTCTGGAAACACCATATATTTT. It codes for CASKRGKSSGNTIYF.